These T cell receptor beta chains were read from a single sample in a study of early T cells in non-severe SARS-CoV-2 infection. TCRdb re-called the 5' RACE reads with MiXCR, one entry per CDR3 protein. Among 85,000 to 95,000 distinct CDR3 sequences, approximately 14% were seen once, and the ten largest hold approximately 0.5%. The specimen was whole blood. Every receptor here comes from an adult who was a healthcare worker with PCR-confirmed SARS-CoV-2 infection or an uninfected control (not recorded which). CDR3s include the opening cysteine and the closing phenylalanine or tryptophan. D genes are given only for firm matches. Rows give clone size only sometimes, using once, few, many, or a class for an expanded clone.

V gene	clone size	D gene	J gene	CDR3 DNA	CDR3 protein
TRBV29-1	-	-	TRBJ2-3	TGCAGCGGATACGGGATCTCTAGCACAGATACGCAGTATTTT	CSGYGISSTDTQYF
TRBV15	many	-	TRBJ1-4	TGTGCCACCAGCAGAACCCCGGGTCCTAATGAAAAACTGTTTTTT	CATSRTPGPNEKLFF
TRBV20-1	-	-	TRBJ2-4	TGCAGTGCTAGAGACAGCAAAAACATTCAGTACTTC	CSARDSKNIQYF
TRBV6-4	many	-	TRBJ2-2	TGTGCCAGCAGTGACAGGTTGAACACCGGGGAGCTGTTTTTT	CASSDRLNTGELFF
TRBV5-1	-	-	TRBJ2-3	TGCGCCAGCAGCTCTGGGGACCGGAAGAGCACAGATACGCAGTATTTT	CASSSGDRKSTDTQYF
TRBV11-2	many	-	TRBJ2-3	TGTGCCAGCAGCTTTTACAGGGAGGATACGCAGTATTTT	CASSFYREDTQYF
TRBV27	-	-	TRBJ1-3	TGTGCCAGCGGAACGGATCAAACTGGAAACACCATATATTTT	CASGTDQTGNTIYF
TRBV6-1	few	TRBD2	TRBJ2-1	TGTGCCAGCAGTGACGGGGGGATCTACAATGAGCAGTTCTTC	CASSDGGIYNEQFF
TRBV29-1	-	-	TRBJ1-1	TGCAGCGCCACCGGCGGGATTGGTGAAGCTTTCTTT	CSATGGIGEAFF
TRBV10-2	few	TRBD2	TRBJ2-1	TGCGCCAGCAGTCTTAGCGGGGGGCCCTACAATGAGCAGTTCTTC	CASSLSGGPYNEQFF